Below are 29 T cell receptor beta chains sequenced from a single sample in a study of cytomegalovirus exposure and HLA in healthy donors. PCR employed 60 Vbeta and 13 Jbeta primers. Method: immunoSEQ multiplex PCR; TCRdb's copy keeps in-frame clones and lacks some. The sample includes 180,000 or so clones, around four fifths of them seen just once. The sequenced material came from PBMCs. The source of these receptors is a woman aged 55-70 years in good health and CMV-seropositive.

The V gene is TRBV10-3, the J gene TRBJ2-7, with D maybe TRBD2 (5 bases). Germline CDR1 and CDR2: ENHRY and SYGVKD. V lost 0 bases and J 2 bases, leaving 8 bases between the germline ends. The CDR3 loop spans 14 amino acids. The CDR3 nucleotides read TGTGCCATCAGTGAGTCGTCGGGGACCTACGAGCAGTACTTC. Its translation: CAISESSGTYEQYF.

The chain couples TRBV27 to TRBJ2-1, with TRBD2 matching 12 bases. From germline, CDR1 is MNHEY and CDR2 SMNVEV (reference sequence). V lost 4 bases to trimming and J lost 8 bases; unmatched junction nucleotides: 3. This CDR3 is built from 14 residues. The DNA for the CDR3 is TGTGCCAGCAGTTGGACTAGCGGGATATATGAGCAGTTCTTC. It translates to CASSWTSGIYEQFF.

The chain is built from TRBV2 and TRBJ1-5; a weak D match, TRBD1 (5 bases). Germline V lookup: CDR1 SNHLY, CDR2 FYNNEI. The CDR3 consists of 14 residues. The V and J ends lost 6 bases and 8 bases respectively, with 17 bases between them. In DNA form, the CDR3 reads TGTGCCAGCAGCGCCGGGACTCCCAGGGAGCCCCAGCATTTT. It specifies CASSAGTPREPQHF.

The sample holds one count of this clone. The genes are TRBV5-1 and TRBJ2-7; a possible D gene is TRBD1 (6 bases). The V gene lost 4 bases and the J gene lost 4 bases, with 15 bases spanning the gap. The CDR3 runs 14 residues. The V gene's germline CDR1 is SGHRS and CDR2 YFSETQ. CDR3 coding DNA: TGCGCCAGCAGCCTACAGGGCACCACGTACGAGCAGTACTTC. This sequence encodes CASSLQGTTYEQYF. Variable domain in full (rest from reference TRBV5-1 and TRBJ2-7): KAGVTQTPRYLIKTRGQQVTLSCSPISGHRSVSWYQQTPGQGLQFLFEYFSETQRNKGNFPGRFSGRQFSNSRSEMNVSTLELGDSALYLCASSLQGTTYEQYFGPGTRLTVT.

This clone was counted between two and nine times. A read error may produce the germline difference seen at one junction end. The chain carries TRBV29-1 and TRBJ2-6; TRBD1 agrees at 7 bases. The germline gives CDR1 SQVTM, CDR2 ANQGSEA. The CDR3 covers 16 residues. CDR3 loop: CSVSDRDPSGANGLTF. The CDR3 DNA follows: TGCAGCGTCTCCGACAGGGACCCATCTGGGGCCAACGGCCTGACTTTC.

The CDR3 loop is CASSLTGQGGPGGETQYF. For the CDR3, the DNA is TGTGCCAGCAGCCTCACGGGACAGGGAGGACCCGGAGGAGAGACCCAGTACTTC. The chain carries TRBV4-2 and TRBJ2-5, with TRBD1 matching 9 bases. The CDR3 runs 18 residues. After removal of 4 bases from V and 4 bases from J, the junction contained 16 bases not matched to a gene. The germline gives CDR1 LGHNA, CDR2 YNFKEQ.

The chain combines TRBV4-3 with TRBJ2-1; TRBD2 aligns across 8 bases. Germline CDR1 and CDR2: LGHNA and YSLEER. The CDR3 sequence is 15 residues long. With 4 bases clipped from V and 3 bases from J, the junction kept 5 bases outside the gene matches. The CDR3 sequence: CASSRGLASYNEQFF. In DNA form, the CDR3 reads TGCGCCAGCAGCCGTGGACTAGCCAGCTACAATGAGCAGTTCTTC.

The chain couples TRBV5-4 to TRBJ2-2, with D perhaps matching TRBD1 (6 bases). V lost 4 bases and J lost 5, with 18 bases in between. Germline loops: CDR1 SGHNT, CDR2 YYREEE (reference sequence). This CDR3 region has 16 residues. CDR3 protein: CASSRALQGLTGELFF. As DNA, the CDR3 is TGTGCCAGCAGCCGAGCCTTGCAGGGGCTTACCGGGGAGCTGTTTTTT.

The V call is TRBV29-1, the J call TRBJ2-5; D might be TRBD2 (5 bases). In germline, CDR1 is SQVTM, CDR2 ANQGSEA. The CDR3 is 13 amino acids. V was trimmed by 3 bases and J by 11 bases, leaving 19 bases between them. CDR3 in DNA: TGCAGCGTTGAGACCCTATCGGGAAGTTCGCAGTACTTC. Its protein product is CSVETLSGSSQYF.

The gene calls are TRBV19 and TRBJ1-5; D perhaps matches TRBD1 (6 bases). Trimming removed 7 bases at V and 0 bases at J, with 16 bases between. Germline loops: CDR1 LNHDA, CDR2 SQIVND (reference sequence). This CDR3 is built from 16 residues. CDR3 protein: CASNREGGYSNQPQHF. As DNA, the CDR3 is TGTGCCAGTAACCGGGAAGGGGGTTATAGCAATCAGCCCCAGCATTTT.

The chain uses TRBV5-1 and TRBJ1-1; D gene unclear. Germline values: CDR1 SGHRS, CDR2 YFSETQ. V dropped 1 base and J dropped 3 bases, with 7 bases sitting between them. The CDR3 has 13 amino acids. CDR3 region: CASSLLGHTEAFF. CDR3 nucleotides: TGCGCCAGCAGCTTGTTGGGCCACACTGAAGCTTTCTTT.

This clone was counted once. The chain employs TRBV7-9 and TRBJ2-6; 9 bases match TRBD1. The CDR3 runs to 17 residues. The V gene's germline CDR1 is SEHNR and CDR2 FQNEAQ (reference sequence). Trimming removed 8 bases from V and 2 bases from J; junction bases left unmatched: 10. The CDR3 DNA reads as TGTGCCAGCCCGGGGGACAGGGTTCTCCCTGGGGCCAACGTCCTGACTTTC. Translation: CASPGDRVLPGANVLTF.

The rearrangement links TRBV6-6 to TRBJ2-3; weak D call: TRBD1 (6 bases). The V gene's germline CDR1 is MNHNY and CDR2 SVGAGI (reference sequence). V lost 5 bases and J 4 bases, leaving 10 bases between the germline ends. CDR3 length equals 13 residues. In nucleotides, the CDR3 is TGTGCCAGCAGTCACGGACAGCCAGATACGCAGTATTTT. Translation gives CASSHGQPDTQYF.

The sample holds a few counts of this clone. CDR3 sequence reads: CASSLILGTGIGEQFF. In DNA, the CDR3 is TGTGCCAGCAGCCTGATTTTGGGGACTGGCATAGGTGAGCAGTTCTTC. The V call is TRBV9, the J call TRBJ2-1; perhaps TRBD2 as D (6 bases). Germline values: CDR1 SGDLS, CDR2 YYNGEE. This CDR3 contains 16 residues. V lost 4 bases and J lost 9, with 23 bases in between.

This clone came up once. This sequence joins TRBV7-2 and TRBJ2-7, with a possible D match to TRBD1 (5 bases). The ends were cut back, 5 bases at V and 3 bases at J, with 14 bases in the middle. Germline lookup yields CDR1 SGHTA and CDR2 FQGNSA. This CDR3 region has 14 residues. CDR3 coding DNA: TGTGCCAGCAGCCCCGCAGGGCTCATCTACGAGCAGTACTTC. This gives the protein CASSPAGLIYEQYF. The complete variable domain, with remaining parts taken from reference TRBV7-2 and TRBJ2-7, reads GAGVSQSPSNKVTEKGKDVELRCDPISGHTALYWYRQSLGQGLEFLIYFQGNSAPDKSGLPSDRFSAERTGGSVSTLTIQRTQQEDSAVYLCASSPAGLIYEQYFGPGTRLTVT.

The chain links TRBV5-1 to TRBJ1-3; no clear D gene. V lost 4 bases, J lost 4 bases, and 9 bases lay in between. Germline values: CDR1 SGHRS, CDR2 YFSETQ. CDR3 length: 13 residues. Here the CDR3 reads CASSGSIGNTIYF. CDR3 DNA: TGCGCCAGCAGCGGGAGTATCGGAAACACCATATATTTT.

This chain connects TRBV28 to TRBJ2-1; TRBD2 agrees at 11 bases. The CDR3 length is 14 residues. V was clipped by 8 bases and J by 10 bases; unmatched bases: 10. CDR1 is MDHEN, CDR2 SYDVKM, per germline. CDR3 coding DNA: TGTGCCAGCCCCCCTCTAGCGGGAGGTCGGGAGCAGTTCTTC. Translating gives CASPPLAGGREQFF. Supplemented by reference TRBV28 and TRBJ2-1, the full variable domain reads DVKVTQSSRYLVKRTGEKVFLECVQDMDHENMFWYRQDPGLGLRLIYFSYDVKMKEKGDIPEGYSVSREKKERFSLILESASTNQTSMYLCASPPLAGGREQFFGPGTRLTVL.

The chain couples TRBV5-6 to TRBJ1-2; D might be TRBD1 (5 bases). This CDR3 region has 14 residues. The germline V and J ends were trimmed by 2 bases and 8 bases, with 16 bases remaining between them. Germline V gene lookup returns CDR1 SGHDT and CDR2 YYEEEE. The CDR3 reads CASSFPGTAGGYTF. Here the CDR3 DNA reads TGTGCCAGCAGCTTTCCCGGGACGGCGGGAGGCTACACCTTC.

The chain links TRBV18 to TRBJ2-5; TRBD1 matches 8 bases. J lost 2 bases, V lost 4 bases, and 0 bases had no gene match. CDR1 KGHSH and CDR2 LQKENI come from the germline V gene. There are 13 residues in the CDR3. The CDR3 DNA reads as TGTGCCAGCTCACACAGGGGGCAAGAGACCCAGTACTTC. Protein product: CASSHRGQETQYF.

This sequence joins TRBV4-3 and TRBJ2-3; D is undetermined. CDR3 size: 17 residues. CDR1 and CDR2 (germline): LGHNA, YSLEER. V lost 0 bases, J lost 4 bases, and 17 bases lay in between. The DNA for the CDR3 is TGCGCCAGCAGCCAAGATGGGCAGTCCCAGTTACCAGATACGCAGTATTTT. It is translated as CASSQDGQSQLPDTQYF.

This clone showed up just a few times. The rearrangement links TRBV7-9 to TRBJ1-4; no clear D. This CDR3 region has 15 residues. V lost 2 bases and J lost 11, with 18 bases in between. Germline loops: CDR1 SEHNR, CDR2 FQNEAQ (reference sequence). CDR3: CASSLFGQTSNKLFF. CDR3 nucleotide sequence: TGTGCCAGCAGCTTATTTGGGCAGACGAGTAATAAACTGTTTTTT.

The chain joins TRBV19 to TRBJ1-1, with 7 bases fitting TRBD1. Germline V lookup: CDR1 LNHDA, CDR2 SQIVND (reference sequence). The CDR3 is made up of 13 amino acids. After removal of 7 bases from V and 11 bases from J, the junction contained 13 bases not matched to a gene. The DNA of the CDR3 is TGTGCCAGTAACCAACAGGGGCTAACGGGGGCTTTCTTT. Residues: CASNQQGLTGAFF.

A single count supports this clone. V and J are TRBV19 and TRBJ2-5; tentative D call: TRBD2 (7 bases). The DNA end is a closer match to TRBJ2-7, so the J assignment may be wrong. Germline V lookup: CDR1 LNHDA, CDR2 SQIVND (reference sequence). This CDR3 has 15 amino acids. The CDR3 bases are TGTGCCAGTAGTCTAGCGGCTACAGGGACCTACGAGCAGTACTTC. Amino acids: CASSLAATGTYEQYF.

The chain links TRBV5-6 to TRBJ1-6; D gene uncertain. V lost 4 bases, J lost 0 bases, and 11 bases lay in between. This CDR3 spans 16 amino acids. CDR1 and CDR2 (germline): SGHDT, YYEEEE. In DNA, the CDR3 is TGTGCCAGCAGCCGCGCGGCGAGCTCCTATAATTCACCCCTCCACTTT. It encodes CASSRAASSYNSPLHF.

This chain uses TRBV6-1 with TRBJ2-3; D is perhaps TRBD1 (5 bases). The length of the CDR3 is 16 residues. CDR1 and CDR2 from the germline V gene are MNHNS and SASEGT. V lost 3 bases and J 0 bases, leaving 13 bases between the germline ends. DNA of the CDR3: TGTGCCAGCAGTGACCACAGGCGCGCTAGCACAGATACGCAGTATTTT. Translated: CASSDHRRASTDTQYF.

The chain combines TRBV7-2 with TRBJ2-5, with 8 positions matching TRBD2. The J call is doubtful: the DNA matches TRBJ2-7 better. The CDR3 runs to 15 residues. Germline V gives CDR1 SGHTA, CDR2 FQGNSA. In DNA, the CDR3 is TGTGCCAGCAGCTCTTATGGCGGGGGGCCCTACGAGCAGTACTTC. It translates to CASSSYGGGPYEQYF.

This sequence joins TRBV18 and TRBJ2-7, with a possible D match to TRBD1 (5 bases). Germline CDR1 is KGHSH and CDR2 is LQKENI. The CDR3 runs 14 residues. V lost 1 base to trimming and J lost 2 bases, with 9 bases between them. CDR3 in DNA: TGTGCCAGCTCACCACAGGCAGGGACCTACGAGCAGTACTTC. This sequence encodes CASSPQAGTYEQYF.

DNA of the CDR3: TGTGCCAGCAGTTTAACCGCCGGGACAGGGGATTATGGCTACACCTTC. Protein sequence: CASSLTAGTGDYGYTF. The chain is built from TRBV27 and TRBJ1-2, with 10 positions matching TRBD1. V gave up 2 bases and J gave up 5 bases; unmatched junction bases: 8. In germline, CDR1 is MNHEY, CDR2 SMNVEV (reference sequence). The CDR3 has 16 amino acids.

The chain's CDR3 is CASSSPGQRARQYF. The CDR3 nucleotides read TGTGCCAGCAGTTCGCCGGGACAGAGGGCTCGGCAGTACTTC. The chain is built from TRBV27 and TRBJ2-7; 7 positions agree with TRBD1. This CDR3 region has 14 residues. V was pared by 4 bases and J by 9 bases, with 12 bases of the junction left unmatched. Germline CDR1 MNHEY, CDR2 SMNVEV (reference sequence).